This T cell receptor (beta chain) was sequenced for a study of blood T cell repertoires in COVID-19. Study summary: Some COVID-19 samples were acute and others convalescent; all came from the United States, Italy and Spain. T cells, B-cell-depleted T cells, or PBMCs provided the cDNA or gDNA that served as material.

CDR1 is SGHNT and CDR2 is YENEEA in the germline V gene. The CDR3 has 16 amino acids. Trimming removed 3 bases from V and 5 bases from J; junction bases left unmatched: 7. The repertoire was sequenced with immunoSEQ multiplex PCR; TCRdb's copy has only in-frame clones and lacks some. The sample records about 260,000 clones, around 90% being singletons. Sequenced sample: peripheral blood. The rearrangement links TRBV11-3 to TRBJ2-2; 9 bases map to TRBD1. The sequence derives from a human donor in a cohort sampled during active COVID-19. For the CDR3, the DNA is TGTGCCAGCAGCTTTGCAGGGACAGGGAGAACCGGGGAGCTGTTTTTT. Residues: CASSFAGTGRTGELFF.